The next 20 T cell receptor beta chains were all read from a single sample in a study of T-cell memory formation after mild COVID-19 (dated by TCRdb to the early 2020s). Receptor amplification or capture employed 5' RACE. This sample was sequenced with an Illumina NovaSeq 6000. TCRdb handled the public reads itself, with Q25 trimming in fastp and clone calling in MiXCR, and kept productive beta chains. Each CDR3 protein gets just one entry, which takes the most common genes and DNA from the rows behind it. This sample is represented by about 250,000 distinct CDR3 sequences; 15% to 20% of them were singletons. The leading ten clones occupy approximately 3.5% of the sample. The sample was PBMCs or a T cell subset sorted from them (not recorded which). These receptors came from a man between 18 and 35 years old who had mild COVID-19 (a few samples of this study predate the infection). The sample titles of this study are shuffled in the database, so cell type and time point are left out; the donor was told from shared clones.

The CDR3 protein is CATRDSENYGYTF. Written as DNA, the CDR3 is TGTGCCACCCGGGACAGCGAAAACTATGGCTACACCTTC. This chain uses TRBV24-1 with TRBJ1-2; 7 bases map to TRBD1. Per germline, CDR1 KGHDR and CDR2 SFDVKD. Trimming at V came to 9 bases and at J to 2 bases, leaving 5 bases not matched to a gene. The CDR3 totals 13 residues.

The rearrangement uses TRBV24-1 and TRBJ2-1, with D maybe TRBD2 (6 bases). V shed 3 bases and J shed 10 bases, with 15 bases lying between them. The CDR3 is made up of 14 amino acids. Germline V gene sequence: CDR1 KGHDR, CDR2 SFDVKD. The CDR3 DNA reads as TGTGCCACCAGTGATCTGCACCGGGACTCAGAGCAGTTCTTC. Protein: CATSDLHRDSEQFF.

The chain carries TRBV20-1 and TRBJ1-3; D gene uncertain. There are 16 residues in the CDR3. Germline CDR1 DFQATT, CDR2 SNEGSKA (reference sequence). Trimming took 0 bases from V and 0 from J, leaving 12 bases between them. This chain's CDR3 is CSARDLRRNSGNTIYF. The CDR3, as DNA: TGCAGTGCTAGAGATCTGCGACGGAACTCTGGAAACACCATATATTTT.

This clonotype was found a few times. The chain joins TRBV11-2 to TRBJ2-3, with 16 bases matching TRBD2. V lost 2 bases, J lost 6 bases, and 5 bases stayed unmatched. Germline assignment: CDR1 SGHAT and CDR2 FQNNGV. This CDR3 comprises 17 residues. The CDR3 reads CASSLLGLAGGRDTQYF. In DNA, the CDR3 is TGTGCCAGCAGCTTACTGGGACTAGCGGGGGGGCGGGATACGCAGTATTTT.

This clonotype was seen a few times. V and J are TRBV19 and TRBJ1-1; D remains unclear. V was pared by 2 bases and J by 1 base, with 8 bases between. The CDR3 has 14 residues. Germline assignment: CDR1 LNHDA and CDR2 SQIVND (reference sequence). CDR3 sequence (DNA): TGTGCCAGTAGTATAAGGCCTCCGAACACTGAAGCTTTCTTT. This gives the protein CASSIRPPNTEAFF.

This clonotype was observed a single time. The chain is built from TRBV24-1 and TRBJ2-7; a possible D gene is TRBD1 (7 bases). The CDR3 has 13 amino acids. The V gene's germline CDR1 is KGHDR and CDR2 SFDVKD. V lost 8 bases, J lost 3 bases, and 13 bases lay in between. The CDR3 region has the DNA TGTGCCACCAAAGGGCAGGGGGGCTACGAGCAGTACGTC. Its translation: CATKGQGGYEQYV.

V and J are TRBV6-2 or TRBV6-3 and TRBJ2-7, with D perhaps matching TRBD1 or TRBD2 (6 bases each). Trimming took 10 bases from V and 4 from J, leaving 17 bases between them. The CDR3 spans 13 residues. From germline, CDR1 is MNHEY and CDR2 SVGEGT. The CDR3 loop reads CATRADSGYEQYF. The CDR3 nucleotides read TGTGCCACGAGAGCGGACAGCGGGTACGAGCAGTACTTC.

In its sample, this clonotype was seen a few times. The rearrangement uses TRBV28 and TRBJ2-7; possibly TRBD2 for D (6 bases). The germline CDR1 and CDR2 sequences are MDHEN and SYDVKM. The CDR3 totals 14 residues. Between the trimmed V and J ends, which lost 10 bases and 5 bases, there was a span of 21 bases. This chain's CDR3 is CATNSQAGGNEQYV. The DNA for the CDR3 is TGTGCCACTAACTCCCAAGCAGGAGGGAACGAGCAGTACGTC.

V is TRBV7-2 and J is TRBJ1-4; no definite D call. The CDR3 covers 16 residues. Between the trimmed V and J ends, which lost 1 base and 8 bases, there was a span of 17 bases. Germline CDR1 and CDR2: SGHTA and FQGNSA. CDR3 bases: TGTGCCAGCAGCTTAGGCCACCTGGCACCGGGGGAAAAACTGTTTTTT. As protein: CASSLGHLAPGEKLFF.

Remarks on this clonotype: This may arise from a read error, as a much more abundant clone is one base away. The chain combines TRBV5-1 with TRBJ2-5, with a possible D match to TRBD2 (5 bases). Trimming removed 0 bases from V and 5 bases from J, with 14 bases in between. The CDR3 has 15 residues. CDR1 is SGHRS, CDR2 YFSETQ, per germline. CDR3 DNA: TGCGCCAGCAGCTTGGCACAGAGGGCGGACGAGACCCAGTACTTC. It yields the protein CASSLAQRADETQYF.

This clonotype showed up many times. The chain recombines TRBV6-6 with TRBJ1-1, with 11 bases fitting TRBD1. Germline CDR1 MNHNY, CDR2 SVGAGI (reference sequence). Trimming removed 6 bases from V and 6 bases from J; junction bases left unmatched: 21. This CDR3 has 19 residues. CDR3 amino acids: CASSTILPRYPGQGAEAFF. The CDR3 DNA follows: TGTGCCAGCAGCACTATTCTCCCTAGATATCCGGGACAGGGGGCTGAAGCTTTCTTT.

The chain couples TRBV7-2 to TRBJ1-2; D is unresolved. Germline values: CDR1 SGHTA, CDR2 FQGNSA. V was clipped by 0 bases and J by 3 bases, with 5 bases between them. This CDR3 contains 13 residues. This chain's CDR3 is CASSLARDYGYTF. The DNA of the CDR3 is TGTGCCAGCAGCTTAGCAAGGGACTATGGCTACACCTTC.

This rearrangement joins TRBV4-1 to TRBJ1-1, with 10 bases fitting TRBD1. V was clipped by 5 bases and J by 8 bases; unmatched bases: 8. This CDR3 has 14 amino acids. Germline-derived CDR1 and CDR2 are MGHRA and YSYEKL. CDR3 nucleotides: TGCGCCAGCAGCGACCGGACAGGGGGTGCAGAAGCTTTCTTT. The encoded protein is CASSDRTGGAEAFF.

V and J are TRBV18 and TRBJ2-5; D perhaps matches TRBD1 (6 bases). Germline CDR1 is KGHSH and CDR2 is LQKENI. The germline V and J ends were trimmed by 6 bases and 5 bases, with 13 bases remaining between them. The CDR3 is 13 amino acids. CDR3: CASSQGQPETQYF. The CDR3 DNA reads TGTGCCAGCTCTCAGGGACAACCGGAGACCCAGTACTTC.

V and J are TRBV4-1 and TRBJ1-2, with D possibly TRBD1 on 5 matching bases. CDR3 length equals 15 residues. Germline lookup yields CDR1 MGHRA and CDR2 YSYEKL. V dropped 3 bases and J dropped 3 bases, with 14 bases sitting between them. CDR3 protein: CASSHRPRADYGYTF. The CDR3, as DNA: TGCGCCAGCAGCCATCGGCCCAGGGCGGACTATGGCTACACCTTC.

This clonotype occurred many times. The rearrangement links TRBV7-2 to TRBJ1-2, with TRBD1 identical over 11 bases. This CDR3 is 15 amino acids long. The germline CDR1 and CDR2 sequences are SGHTA and FQGNSA. Trimming cost V 7 bases and J 6 bases; bases outside gene matches: 10. CDR3: CASTPGQGASDGYTF. The CDR3 DNA follows: TGTGCCAGCACCCCCGGACAGGGGGCTTCGGATGGCTACACCTTC.

The chain joins TRBV6-5 to TRBJ1-1; the D gene is possibly TRBD1 (5 bases). CDR3 length equals 15 residues. V was shortened by 7 bases and J by 6 bases, with 21 bases between the two germline ends. Germline V lookup: CDR1 MNHEY, CDR2 SVGAGI. CDR3 residues: CASILPGAIGAEAFF. CDR3 bases: TGTGCCAGCATCTTACCGGGTGCCATAGGGGCTGAAGCTTTCTTT.

This clonotype has a count of ten or more. V is TRBV6-2 or TRBV6-3 and J is TRBJ2-2; D unresolved. The CDR3 is 15 residues long. The V end lost 8 bases, the J end lost 6 bases, and 19 bases lay between the germline ends. Germline values: CDR1 MNHEY, CDR2 SVGEGT. The CDR3 region has the DNA TGTGCCAGCGGAGACGGAAATCATCAAGCCGGGGAGCTGTTTTTT. It specifies CASGDGNHQAGELFF.

The V gene is TRBV28, the J gene TRBJ2-3; 7 nucleotides line up with TRBD2. CDR1 is MDHEN, CDR2 SYDVKM, per germline. The V gene end was trimmed by 7 bases and the J gene end by 3 bases; junction bases not matched to a gene: 4. This CDR3 is 13 amino acids long. DNA of the CDR3: TGTGCCAGCAAGTGGGGGGGGACAGATACGCAGTATTTT. Protein: CASKWGGTDTQYF. The full variable domain, rest sourced from reference TRBV28 and TRBJ2-3, is DVKVTQSSRYLVKRTGEKVFLECVQDMDHENMFWYRQDPGLGLRLIYFSYDVKMKEKGDIPEGYSVSREKKERFSLILESASTNQTSMYLCASKWGGTDTQYFGPGTRLTVL.

The chain employs TRBV3-1 and TRBJ2-5; TRBD1 agrees at 9 bases. V was pared by 6 bases and J by 1 base, with 9 bases of the junction left unmatched. Germline assignment: CDR1 LGHDT and CDR2 YNNKEL (reference sequence). This CDR3 comprises 16 residues. DNA of the CDR3: TGTGCCAGCAGAAAACAGGGGGCGCCTGCCCAAGAGACCCAGTACTTC. Amino acid sequence: CASRKQGAPAQETQYF.